Listed below are T cell receptor beta chains from one sample, sequenced in a study of a mutant IDH1 vaccine in newly diagnosed glioma. Using immunoSEQ multiplex PCR, the repertoire was profiled, and TCRdb retains in-frame clones only, with some absent. The sample has around 15,000 clones; just under 80% are singletons. This sample comprised PBMCs, obtained from a glioma patient treated with radiotherapy, temozolomide or both. These receptors came from a man in his forties with glioma. Each CDR3 is given with its conserved first and last residue. D genes are given only for firm matches. Clone size is shown for a subset of rows, as once, few, many or a class of expanded clone.

cdr3_nt cdr3_aa j_call d_call v_call clone_size
TGTGCCAGCAGCCCAAGACAGGGGGCCCTTCTGTCCGGTGGCTACACCTTC CASSPRQGALLSGGYTF TRBJ1-2 TRBD1 TRBV4-2 NA
TGTGCCAGCAGTGAGTCAGGGACCATTAACGCCATATATTTT CASSESGTINAIYF TRBJ1-3 NA TRBV2 NA
TGTGCCAGCAATGCAATGGCTGGCACCGGGGAGCTGTTTTTT CASNAMAGTGELFF TRBJ2-2 NA TRBV6-5 NA
TGTGCCAGCAGTGTGGGACTAGCGGGGTCCTACGAGCAGTACTTC CASSVGLAGSYEQYF TRBJ2-7 TRBD2 TRBV6-1 NA
TGTGCCAGCAGTGAAAGCCCTCATTCCGAGCAGTACTTC CASSESPHSEQYF TRBJ2-7 NA TRBV6-1 NA
TGTGCCAGCAGCTCCCCCGGACAGGGGAAGTATGGCTACACCTTC CASSSPGQGKYGYTF TRBJ1-2 TRBD1 TRBV7-2 NA
TGTGCCAGCAGCCCTAGACAGGGTGAAGAGACCCAGTACTTC CASSPRQGEETQYF TRBJ2-5 TRBD1 TRBV11-3 NA
TGTGCCAGCAGTTACTCGAGACGGATTCCTAATTCACCCCTCCACTTT CASSYSRRIPNSPLHF TRBJ1-6 NA TRBV6-5 NA
TGTGCCAGTAGTTCGTCTAGCGGGACAGCAGATACGCAGTATTTT CASSSSSGTADTQYF TRBJ2-3 TRBD2 TRBV19 NA
TGTGCCAGCAGGCCGACTAGCGGGAGGTTTGAGACCCAGTACTTC CASRPTSGRFETQYF TRBJ2-5 TRBD2 TRBV6-1 NA
TGCGCCAGCAGCTTGGCGGCAGATGAGCAGTTCTTC CASSLAADEQFF TRBJ2-1 NA TRBV5-1 NA
TGTGCCAGCAGTCCCCAAGAGTCCTCCTACAATGAGCAGTTCTTC CASSPQESSYNEQFF TRBJ2-1 NA TRBV6-6 NA
TGCAGCGTTGATAGTCCCTATGGCTACACCTTC CSVDSPYGYTF TRBJ1-2 NA TRBV29-1 NA
TGTGCCAGTAGTATAGGGTACAGGGCCGAGGAGCTGTTTTTT CASSIGYRAEELFF TRBJ2-2 NA TRBV19 NA
TGTGCCAGCAGCTTATCTGAGGGGAGCACTGAAGCTTTCTTT CASSLSEGSTEAFF TRBJ1-1 NA TRBV7-7 once
TGTGCCAGCAGCATGGCGAATGAGCAGTTCTTC CASSMANEQFF TRBJ2-1 NA TRBV7-9 medium-sized
TGTGCCAGCAGCCCAGGGACGGGCACTGAAGCTTTCTTT CASSPGTGTEAFF TRBJ1-1 NA TRBV7-7 NA
TGTGCCAGCAGTACTACTAGCGGGACTCACAATGAGCAGTTCTTC CASSTTSGTHNEQFF TRBJ2-1 TRBD2 TRBV6-4 NA
TGTGCCAGTAGGGCGCCGGGACAGGGGGTAGCCAAAAACATTCAGTACTTC CASRAPGQGVAKNIQYF TRBJ2-4 TRBD1 TRBV19 NA
TGTGCCAGCAGCTTGGACGGAAACACCATATATTTT CASSLDGNTIYF TRBJ1-3 NA TRBV5-4 NA
TGTGGTACTGCCAGGGACAGGGGAACAGATACGCAGTATTTT CGTARDRGTDTQYF TRBJ2-3 TRBD1 TRBV27 NA
TGTGCCAGTAGTCCTCAGACAGGGATGGGCGAGCAGTACTTC CASSPQTGMGEQYF TRBJ2-7 TRBD1 TRBV19 NA
TGTGCCACCAGCAGAGTAAAGCGGGGTTCTGAGCAGTTCTTC CATSRVKRGSEQFF TRBJ2-1 TRBD2 TRBV15 few
TGTGCCAGCAGCTTGGGGGCTGAGCAGTTCTTC CASSLGAEQFF TRBJ2-1 NA TRBV5-6 few
TGTGCCAGCAGCTCGAGTTTTGGCACTGAAGCTTTCTTT CASSSSFGTEAFF TRBJ1-1 NA TRBV11-3 NA
TGTGCCAGCTCAATGGGACAGGGGGTTCAGGAGACCCAGTACTTC CASSMGQGVQETQYF TRBJ2-5 TRBD1 TRBV18 NA
TGTGCCAGCACTCGGGAATTTTTC CASTREFF TRBJ1-2 NA TRBV2 NA
TGCGCCAGCAGCTCGGCGGACAGGGGCCAAGAGACCCAGTACTTC CASSSADRGQETQYF TRBJ2-5 TRBD1 TRBV5-1 once
TGTGCCAGCAGTGCGGGACACCTGAACACTGAAGCTTTCTTT CASSAGHLNTEAFF TRBJ1-1 NA TRBV6-1 once
TGTGCCAGCTACCGGGGGCCTGGGGGAAATCAGCCCCAGCATTTT CASYRGPGGNQPQHF TRBJ1-5 NA TRBV21-1 once
TGTGCCAGCAGAACCGGGACCAGTCTAAGCAATGAGCAGTTCTTC CASRTGTSLSNEQFF TRBJ2-1 NA TRBV6-1 once
TGTGCCAGCAGCTCTTGGACAGCTACCGGCAGGGAGCAGTTCTTC CASSSWTATGREQFF TRBJ2-1 NA TRBV7-8 NA
TGTGCCAGCACCCCGGACTGGAGACAAGAGACCCAGTACTTC CASTPDWRQETQYF TRBJ2-5 NA TRBV6-1 once
TGTGCCAGCACCTCAGGAGAAGCGGGAGTTATCACCGGGGAGCTGTTTTTT CASTSGEAGVITGELFF TRBJ2-2 TRBD2 TRBV9 NA
TGTGCCAGCAGCAGGAGGGCTAGCTTTCACAATGAGCAGTTCTTC CASSRRASFHNEQFF TRBJ2-1 NA TRBV7-2 NA
TGCGCCAGCAGCCATCTCCCTAGCACAGATACGCAGTATTTT CASSHLPSTDTQYF TRBJ2-3 NA TRBV4-3 NA
TGTGCCAGCAGCGTAGCCCCTCTGACTAGCGGGAGCCACGAGCAGTACTTC CASSVAPLTSGSHEQYF TRBJ2-7 TRBD2 TRBV9 NA
TGCAGCGTTGCGGCCTCGGGACAGGGGGCTCCCGAAGCTTTCTTT CSVAASGQGAPEAFF TRBJ1-1 TRBD1 TRBV29-1 NA
TGTGCCAGCAGCCAACCCGGGACAGCGGATTACGAGCAGTACTTC CASSQPGTADYEQYF TRBJ2-7 TRBD1 TRBV7-9 once
TGCAGCGCACGACAGGGCAGCGTGGGAGAGACCCAGTACTTC CSARQGSVGETQYF TRBJ2-5 TRBD1 TRBV29-1 NA
TGCAGTGCTAGGCAAGGGGATGAGCAGTTCTTC CSARQGDEQFF TRBJ2-1 NA TRBV20-1 few
TGCGCCAGCTCAGGGGTAATAGCGGGGTACAATGAGCAGTTCTTC CASSGVIAGYNEQFF TRBJ2-1 TRBD2 TRBV5-1 NA
TGTGCCAGCAGCTTACTACCGACAGGGAACACCGGGGAGCTGTTTTTT CASSLLPTGNTGELFF TRBJ2-2 NA TRBV11-3 NA
TGTGCCACCAGCAGACACCCGGGACTAGCGGGAGTTTGGAATGAGCAGTTCTTC CATSRHPGLAGVWNEQFF TRBJ2-1 TRBD2 TRBV15 NA
TGCGCCAGCAGCGGGGACAGCACGAACACTGAAGCTTTCTTT CASSGDSTNTEAFF TRBJ1-1 TRBD1 TRBV5-1 NA
TGTGCCAGCAGCTTTGACGGAAATAATTCACCCCTCCACTTT CASSFDGNNSPLHF TRBJ1-6 NA TRBV11-3 NA
TGCGCCAGCAGTGATCTACAGCGGGAGACCTCCTACGAGCAGTACTTC CASSDLQRETSYEQYF TRBJ2-7 TRBD2 TRBV10-2 once
TGTGCCAGCAGCTTCAACGGGCGGACTGAAGCTTTCTTT CASSFNGRTEAFF TRBJ1-1 NA TRBV11-2 few
TGTGCCAGCTCACCGCCGGGACAGGGAGGAGAAAAACTGTTTTTT CASSPPGQGGEKLFF TRBJ1-4 TRBD1 TRBV18 NA
TGTGCCAGCAGCTCACCATGGGGGGGCGCAGGGAACATTCAGTACTTC CASSSPWGGAGNIQYF TRBJ2-4 NA TRBV7-8 NA
TGTGCCAGCAGCTTAGTTCCCAGGGGTGAGACTGAAGCTTTCTTT CASSLVPRGETEAFF TRBJ1-1 NA TRBV7-2 few
TGTGCCAGCAGGCCGACAGGCGCCTCTGGAAACACCATATATTTT CASRPTGASGNTIYF TRBJ1-3 NA TRBV2 NA
TGCGCCAGCAGCCGCGAGACTAGCGGCTATGAGCAGTTCTTC CASSRETSGYEQFF TRBJ2-1 TRBD2 TRBV4-1 NA
TGTGCCAGCACCGGGACTAGCGGGGAGAACACCGGGGAGCTGTTTTTT CASTGTSGENTGELFF TRBJ2-2 TRBD2 TRBV5-4 NA
TGTGCCAGTAGTATAAACAGGGGAGAGACCCAGTACTTC CASSINRGETQYF TRBJ2-5 TRBD1 TRBV19 NA
TGTGCCAGCAGTTTATTGGGGGATGGTGAAGCTTTCTTT CASSLLGDGEAFF TRBJ1-1 NA TRBV27 NA
TGTGCCACCAGCGGACTAGCGGGGCAAGAGACCCAGTACTTC CATSGLAGQETQYF TRBJ2-5 TRBD2 TRBV14 NA